The 30 T cell receptor beta chains in this list originate from one sample, sequenced in a study of T cells in Graves' hyperthyroidism and ophthalmopathy. RNA transcripts yielded amplified TCR beta CDR3 regions. The primer set for the first-round RT-PCR of the TCR CDR3 was HTBI. A single record per CDR3 protein comes from TCRdb applying MiXCR to the multiplex PCR reads. Here the sample spans 400,000 or so distinct CDR3 sequences, roughly 13% being singletons. Sequenced input: blood. The receptors come from a man between 45 and 60 years old with Graves' ophthalmopathy.

A word on this clonotype: It may be a read error: a sequence one base away is much more abundant. The chain employs TRBV24-1 and TRBJ1-1, with TRBD1 matching 9 bases. Germline assignment: CDR1 KGHDR and CDR2 SFDVKD. The CDR3 length is 14 residues. The CDR3 nucleotides read TGTGCCACCTGTGACCCTGACAGGGGGGATGAAGCTTTCTTT. It codes for CATCDPDRGDEAFF.

The count of this clonotype is one. Given a much more abundant clone one base away, this may be a read error. Given the absence of the conserved phenylalanine or tryptophan at the CDR3 end, a read error is likely. The chain couples TRBV5-1 to TRBJ2-3; 8 nucleotides line up with TRBD1. The germline CDR1 and CDR2 sequences are SGHRS and YFSETQ. The CDR3 extends over 14 amino acids. V trimming: 0 bases; J trimming: 5 bases; junction bases outside the gene matches: 2. The CDR3 here is CASSLGQGRDTQYS. For the CDR3, the DNA is TGCGCCAGCAGCTTGGGACAGGGGCGAGATACGCAGTATTCT.

The CDR3 region is CASSLAVRSLAGAGELFF. The CDR3 nucleotides read TGCGCCAGCAGCTTGGCCGTCCGTAGTCTAGCGGGAGCCGGGGAGCTGTTTTTT. J is TRBJ2-2 and V is TRBV5-1; 10 bases are shared with TRBD2. The germline V gene encodes CDR1 SGHRS and CDR2 YFSETQ. The CDR3 covers 18 residues. Trimming at V came to 0 bases and at J to 6 bases, leaving 11 bases not matched to a gene.

This clonotype was seen many times. V gene TRBV5-4 combines with J gene TRBJ2-7; 10 positions match TRBD2. V shed 4 bases, J shed 0 bases, and the junction held 4 bases outside the gene matches. This CDR3 is 15 amino acids long. Germline V lookup: CDR1 SGHNT, CDR2 YYREEE (reference sequence). The CDR3 region has the DNA TGTGCCAGCAGCCTTAGCGGGAGGAGCTCCTACGAGCAGTACTTC. Amino acid sequence: CASSLSGRSSYEQYF.

This clonotype was counted only a few times. This chain links TRBV19 with TRBJ2-7, with 9 positions matching TRBD1. J gave up 7 bases and V 7 bases, and 11 bases lay outside the gene matches. Per germline, CDR1 LNHDA and CDR2 SQIVND (reference sequence). The CDR3 contains 14 residues. This CDR3 is CASNPQGAPGEQYF. CDR3 bases: TGTGCCAGTAATCCACAGGGGGCTCCGGGGGAGCAGTACTTC.

This clonotype came up a few times. The gene calls are TRBV5-6 and TRBJ2-7; 9 bases are a match to TRBD1. The CDR3 is 15 residues long. Germline trimming cut 2 bases from V and 3 bases from J; bases unmatched to any gene: 6. Germline V gene lookup returns CDR1 SGHDT and CDR2 YYEEEE. The DNA of the CDR3 is TGTGCCAGCAGCTTCACCGGGACAGGGCACTACGAGCAGTACTTC. Encoded protein: CASSFTGTGHYEQYF. The full variable domain, in which reference TRBV5-6 and TRBJ2-7 provide the parts outside the CDR3, is DAGVTQSPTHLIKTRGQQVTLRCSPKSGHDTVSWYQQALGQGPQFIFQYYEEEERQRGNFPDRFSGHQFPNYSSELNVNALLLGDSALYLCASSFTGTGHYEQYFGPGTRLTVT.

This clonotype was seen repeatedly, ten times or more. The chain couples TRBV27 to TRBJ2-1; 11 nucleotides line up with TRBD1. Germline V gene sequence: CDR1 MNHEY, CDR2 SMNVEV (reference sequence). The CDR3 is made up of 18 amino acids. Trimming took 7 bases from V and 0 from J; bases not matched to a gene: 11. The CDR3 loop is CASTRDRGIGSSYNEQFF. The CDR3 region has the DNA TGTGCCAGCACTAGGGACAGGGGGATCGGAAGCTCCTACAATGAGCAGTTCTTC.

This clonotype showed up many times. This chain links TRBV7-3 with TRBJ2-1, with 9 bases lining up with TRBD2. The CDR3 contains 15 residues. V lost 5 bases to trimming and J lost 8 bases; unmatched junction nucleotides: 10. Germline V gene sequence: CDR1 SGHTA, CDR2 FQGTGA. CDR3 sequence reads: CASSHPAGGVYEQFF. The CDR3, as DNA: TGTGCCAGCAGCCACCCGGCGGGAGGGGTCTATGAGCAGTTCTTC.

This clonotype was seen repeatedly, ten times or more. The chain couples TRBV20-1 to TRBJ2-3, with 9 positions matching TRBD2. Germline V lookup: CDR1 DFQATT, CDR2 SNEGSKA (reference sequence). The CDR3 spans 15 residues. The V and J ends lost 6 bases and 4 bases, in that order; junction bases with no gene match: 11. The CDR3 loop is CSAGGREGTADTQYF. The CDR3 DNA sequence: TGCAGTGCAGGTGGGCGGGAGGGCACGGCAGATACGCAGTATTTT.

This clonotype was seen many times. V is TRBV9 and J is TRBJ2-7, with TRBD2 identical over 9 bases. Germline lookup yields CDR1 SGDLS and CDR2 YYNGEE. Trimming at V came to 0 bases and at J to 1 base, leaving 8 bases not matched to a gene. The CDR3 runs to 17 residues. In DNA form, the CDR3 reads TGTGCCAGCAGCGTAGTTAAGGCGGGAGGGCCTTCCTACGAGCAGTACTTC. Protein sequence: CASSVVKAGGPSYEQYF.

There are a few counts of this clonotype. J is TRBJ2-1 and V is TRBV20-1; 7 bases agree with TRBD2. The CDR3 runs to 13 residues. Losses at the gene ends were 6 bases for V and 13 bases for J; bases not matched to a gene: 15. CDR1 is DFQATT, CDR2 SNEGSKA, per germline (reference sequence). The CDR3 DNA reads as TGCAGTGCCACCCTTAGTGGGAGGGATGTTCAGTTCTTC. It translates to CSATLSGRDVQFF.

The chain couples TRBV28 to TRBJ2-2; D is undetermined. This CDR3 has 11 amino acids. Germline CDR1 MDHEN, CDR2 SYDVKM. The V and J ends lost 7 bases and 6 bases respectively, with 6 bases between them. The CDR3 DNA reads TGTGCCAGCACCCAGCCCGGGGAGCTGTTTTTT. Amino acid sequence: CASTQPGELFF.

The chain joins TRBV6-5 to TRBJ2-2, with TRBD1 matching over 11 bases. The germline gives CDR1 MNHEY, CDR2 SVGAGI. The V segment lost 4 bases and the J segment 2 bases; nucleotides outside the gene matches: 0. This CDR3 has 15 amino acids. CDR3 protein: CASSWTGGNTGELFF. As DNA, the CDR3 is TGTGCCAGCAGTTGGACAGGGGGCAACACCGGGGAGCTGTTTTTT.

There are many counts of this clonotype. V and J are TRBV20-1 and TRBJ2-1; 9 positions agree with TRBD2. Germline CDR1 is DFQATT and CDR2 is SNEGSKA (reference sequence). This CDR3 has 13 amino acids. The CDR3 sequence: CSSRLAAFNEQFF. The CDR3 DNA reads as TGCAGCTCGAGACTAGCGGCTTTCAATGAGCAGTTCTTC.

This clonotype showed up many times. The J gene is TRBJ2-7, the V gene TRBV27, with TRBD2 as a possible D gene (6 bases). The length of the CDR3 is 15 residues. V was trimmed by 0 bases and J by 2 bases, leaving 11 bases between them. Germline lookup yields CDR1 MNHEY and CDR2 SMNVEV (reference sequence). As DNA, the CDR3 is TGTGCCAGCAGTTTATCTGGGCGGGGTCCCTACGAGCAGTACTTC. This encodes CASSLSGRGPYEQYF.

This clonotype has a handful of counts. This chain joins TRBV20-1 and TRBJ1-1, with 11 bases lining up with TRBD1. Germline V CDR1 and CDR2: DFQATT, SNEGSKA (reference sequence). V shed 3 bases, J shed 1 base, and the junction held 4 bases outside the gene matches. There are 15 residues in the CDR3. CDR3 nucleotide sequence: TGCAGTGCTAGGGGACAGGGGGGAAAGAACACTGAAGCTTTCTTT. Its translation is CSARGQGGKNTEAFF.

This clonotype was counted at least ten times. This chain uses TRBV20-1 with TRBJ2-7; 8 nucleotides match TRBD1. The CDR3 consists of 13 residues. V lost 5 bases to trimming and J lost 4 bases; unmatched junction nucleotides: 7. Per the germline V gene, CDR1 is DFQATT and CDR2 is SNEGSKA (reference sequence). The CDR3 loop reads CSASDRVNYEQYF. CDR3 DNA sequence: TGCAGTGCTTCGGACAGGGTTAATTACGAGCAGTACTTC.

In its sample, this clonotype was seen a few times. The chain joins TRBV5-1 to TRBJ2-1; TRBD1 matches 7 bases. V shed 7 bases, J shed 4 bases, and the junction held 8 bases outside the gene matches. CDR1 and CDR2 (germline): SGHRS, YFSETQ. This CDR3 has 14 residues. The CDR3 region is CASGRDSSYNEQFF. CDR3 DNA: TGCGCCAGCGGCCGGGACAGTAGTTACAATGAGCAGTTCTTC.

V is TRBV4-2 and J is TRBJ2-3; 10 bases agree with TRBD2. V lost 0 bases, J lost 2 bases, and 5 bases stayed unmatched. Germline V gene lookup returns CDR1 LGHNA and CDR2 YNFKEQ. This CDR3 region has 17 residues. The CDR3 loop is CASSQEPAGGITDTQYF. CDR3 DNA sequence: TGTGCCAGCAGCCAAGAGCCAGCGGGAGGGATCACAGATACGCAGTATTTT.

This clonotype was counted between two and nine times. The rearrangement joins TRBV7-9 to TRBJ2-1; D unresolved. The CDR3 spans 12 residues. The V gene's germline CDR1 is SEHNR and CDR2 FQNEAQ (reference sequence). The germline V and J ends were trimmed by 8 bases and 10 bases, with 15 bases remaining between them. The CDR3 bases are TGTGCCAGCGGTTTGAGCGATTTGGAGCAGTTCTTC. It codes for CASGLSDLEQFF.

This clonotype was detected many times. This chain uses TRBV6-1 with TRBJ2-5, with 7 bases fitting TRBD1. Trimming at V came to 1 base and at J to 5 bases, leaving 4 bases not matched to a gene. The CDR3 runs to 14 residues. The V gene's germline CDR1 is MNHNS and CDR2 SASEGT. This CDR3 is CASSEGQGWETQYF. In nucleotides, the CDR3 is TGTGCCAGCAGTGAAGGACAGGGATGGGAGACCCAGTACTTC.

The chain employs TRBV2 and TRBJ1-2; 8 bases match TRBD1. The CDR3 loop spans 14 amino acids. Trimming at V came to 2 bases and at J to 4 bases, leaving 3 bases not matched to a gene. The germline gives CDR1 SNHLY, CDR2 FYNNEI. The CDR3 protein is CASSERTGTYGYTF. CDR3 in DNA: TGTGCCAGCAGTGAAAGGACAGGGACCTATGGCTACACCTTC. The variable domain in full, with the rest retrieved from reference TRBV2 and TRBJ1-2, is EPEVTQTPSHQVTQMGQEVILRCVPISNHLYFYWYRQILGQKVEFLVSFYNNEISEKSEIFDDQFSVERPDGSNFTLKIRSTKLEDSAMYFCASSERTGTYGYTFGSGTRLTVV.

This clonotype was recorded at least ten times. The CDR3 protein is CASSTIEGLKAFF. The CDR3 DNA sequence: TGTGCCAGCAGCACGATTGAGGGCCTTAAAGCTTTCTTT. The gene calls are TRBV7-9 and TRBJ1-1, with D unclear. CDR3 length: 13 amino acids. Trimming removed 5 bases from V and 9 bases from J, with 16 bases in between. The germline CDR1 and CDR2 sequences are SEHNR and FQNEAQ (reference sequence).

The V gene is TRBV3-1, the J gene TRBJ1-1; D remains unclear. V gave up 1 base and J gave up 8 bases, with 11 bases separating them. Germline CDR1 LGHDT, CDR2 YNNKEL (reference sequence). There are 13 residues in the CDR3. This CDR3 is CASSQAYYAEAFF. The CDR3 nucleotides read TGTGCCAGCAGCCAAGCGTATTACGCCGAAGCTTTCTTT.

There are many counts of this clonotype. The DNA for the CDR3 is TGCAGTGCTACCCGTATGCCGACCTTCACAGATACGCAGTATTTT. It translates to CSATRMPTFTDTQYF. The gene calls are TRBV20-1 and TRBJ2-3, with D uncertain. V was trimmed by 4 bases and J by 2 bases, leaving 16 bases between them. The CDR3 covers 15 residues. From germline, CDR1 is DFQATT and CDR2 SNEGSKA (reference sequence).

This clonotype has only a few counts. The chain is built from TRBV29-1 and TRBJ1-3; TRBD1 matches 7 bases. The CDR3 is 14 residues long. Germline V lookup: CDR1 SQVTM, CDR2 ANQGSEA. The J segment lost 2 bases and the V segment lost 6 bases, leaving 7 bases of the junction unmatched. This chain's CDR3 is CSVKTGDAGNTIYF. CDR3 bases: TGCAGCGTCAAAACAGGGGACGCTGGAAACACCATATATTTT.

The table lists this clonotype with many counts. The gene calls are TRBV29-1 and TRBJ2-7; 11 nucleotides line up with TRBD1. Germline V gives CDR1 SQVTM, CDR2 ANQGSEA. The ends lost 7 bases at V and 6 bases at J; junction bases unmatched: 8. CDR3 length equals 13 residues. The CDR3 loop is CSGRGQGVGEQYF. CDR3 in DNA: TGCAGCGGAAGGGGACAGGGGGTCGGCGAGCAGTACTTC.

This clonotype showed up many times. The J gene is TRBJ2-7, the V gene TRBV27, with 7 nucleotides matching TRBD1. The CDR3 totals 13 residues. The germline V gene has CDR1 MNHEY and CDR2 SMNVEV (reference sequence). After removal of 5 bases from V and 5 bases from J, the junction contained 6 bases not matched to a gene. The CDR3, as DNA: TGTGCCAGCAGTGACAGGGTTTGGAACGAGCAGTACTTC. It yields the protein CASSDRVWNEQYF.

This clonotype has more than one count but fewer than ten. The J gene is TRBJ2-1, the V gene TRBV7-9, with D unclear. Germline V gene data show CDR1 as SEHNR and CDR2 as FQNEAQ (reference sequence). The germline V and J ends were trimmed by 6 bases and 9 bases, with 6 bases remaining between them. This CDR3 is built from 10 residues. This chain's CDR3 is CASSGAEQFF. CDR3 DNA sequence: TGTGCCAGCAGTGGTGCTGAGCAGTTCTTC. Full variable domain (rest looked up from reference TRBV7-9 and TRBJ2-1): DTGVSQNPRHKITKRGQNVTFRCDPISEHNRLYWYRQTLGQGPEFLTYFQNEAQLEKSRLLSDRFSAERPKGSFSTLEIQRTEQGDSAMYLCASSGAEQFFGPGTRLTVL.

V gene TRBV10-2 combines with J gene TRBJ2-1, with D possibly matching TRBD2 (5 bases). V was trimmed by 4 bases and J by 2 bases, leaving 12 bases between them. This CDR3 region has 15 residues. The germline gives CDR1 WSHSY, CDR2 SAAADI. CDR3 residues: CASSVSGSTYNEQFF. CDR3 in DNA: TGCGCCAGCAGTGTTAGTGGGAGCACCTACAATGAGCAGTTCTTC.